This T cell receptor (beta chain) was found in a study of blood T cell repertoires in COVID-19. Study as a whole: The United States, Italy and Spain provided the acute and convalescent COVID-19 samples. In each case, the material was cDNA or gDNA derived from T cells, B-cell-depleted T cells, or PBMCs.

Per the original data handling: Counts of nucleated cells, estimated from reference gene primer amplification, were obtained. Generated by immunoSEQ multiplex PCR, the TCRdb table keeps only in-frame clones and is missing some. The D gene and trimming were derived from the DNA, and the V and J assignments and clone size from that table. Here the sample spans around 190,000 clones, roughly 80% being singletons. Germline V gene sequence: CDR1 SGHAT, CDR2 FQDESV (reference sequence). The CDR3 extends over 14 amino acids. The V end lost 6 bases, the J end lost 2 bases, and 13 bases lay between the germline ends.

The sample taken for sequencing was peripheral blood. The chain links TRBV11-1 to TRBJ2-5, with D perhaps TRBD2 (6 bases). The sequence was collected from a woman aged 60 to 75 with COVID-19, enrolled during active disease. CDR3 amino acids: CASRPGRGQETQYF. The CDR3 coding sequence is TGTGCCAGCAGACCAGGGCGGGGTCAAGAGACCCAGTACTTC.